One sample yielded the 20 T cell receptor beta chains listed below, sequenced in a study of CD8 T cells in Susac syndrome. Random hexamers served to reverse transcribe roughly 0.45 to 1 ug RNA. TCRdb processed the immunoSEQ multiplex PCR reads anew with MiXCR; each CDR3 protein has one entry. The top ten hold 0.11% to 0.15% of the sample, which has 95,000 to 150,000 distinct CDR3 sequences, nearly 96% seen once. The sequencing sample was made of CD4+ T cells from PBMCs. These receptor sequences come from a human donor with Susac syndrome.

The rearrangement joins TRBV11-3 to TRBJ2-2; 7 bases agree with TRBD1. The CDR3 is made up of 13 amino acids. V gave up 5 bases and J gave up 7 bases; unmatched junction bases: 4. CDR1 SGHNT and CDR2 YENEEA come from the germline V gene. CDR3 residues: CASSETGVGELFF. In nucleotides, the CDR3 is TGTGCCAGCAGCGAAACAGGGGTCGGGGAGCTGTTTTTT.

The chain couples TRBV14 to TRBJ1-1; unclear D gene. The CDR3 is 12 residues long. Germline V gene sequence: CDR1 SGHDN, CDR2 FVKESK. Between the trimmed V and J ends, which lost 1 base and 7 bases, there was a span of 7 bases. The CDR3 sequence is CASSQASGEAFF. The CDR3 DNA reads as TGTGCCAGCAGCCAAGCGTCCGGTGAAGCTTTCTTT.

This clonotype was recorded only once. V is TRBV20-1 and J is TRBJ2-1; TRBD2 matches 13 bases. The junction had 14 bases not matched to a gene; V was cut back by 5 bases and J by 10 bases. The CDR3 sequence is 16 residues long. The germline gives CDR1 DFQATT, CDR2 SNEGSKA (reference sequence). CDR3 region: CSAHGTSGRALVEQFF. The DNA of the CDR3 is TGCAGTGCTCACGGTACTAGCGGGAGGGCCCTAGTAGAGCAGTTCTTC.

The chain couples TRBV7-9 to TRBJ1-1; D unresolved. Trimming took 5 bases from V and 1 from J, leaving 11 bases between them. CDR3 length: 14 residues. Germline V gene lookup returns CDR1 SEHNR and CDR2 FQNEAQ (reference sequence). The CDR3 coding sequence is TGTGCCAGCAGCCGTAAACAGACGAACACTGAAGCTTTCTTT. Its translation: CASSRKQTNTEAFF.

The chain couples TRBV6-5 to TRBJ2-7; D uncertain. The CDR3 is made up of 14 amino acids. V dropped 2 bases and J dropped 0 bases, with 8 bases sitting between them. Germline V gene sequence: CDR1 MNHEY, CDR2 SVGAGI. This CDR3 reads CASSYRPDSYEQYF. For the CDR3, the DNA is TGTGCCAGCAGTTACAGGCCCGACTCCTACGAGCAGTACTTC.

The rearrangement joins TRBV20-1 to TRBJ1-1; D gene ambiguous. Germline CDR1 DFQATT, CDR2 SNEGSKA (reference sequence). This CDR3 spans 13 amino acids. Between the trimmed V and J ends, which lost 0 bases and 6 bases, there was a span of 11 bases. DNA of the CDR3: TGCAGTGCTAGAGATGTAAGAAACTCTGAAGCTTTCTTT. Protein sequence: CSARDVRNSEAFF.

The CDR3: CASSFKGSYEQYF. The CDR3, as DNA: TGTGCCAGCAGTTTTAAGGGTTCCTACGAGCAGTACTTC. The chain has TRBV12-3 or TRBV12-4 and TRBJ2-7; D call uncertain. Trimming took 3 bases from V and 1 from J, leaving 7 bases between them. The CDR3 is 13 amino acids.

J is TRBJ2-7 and V is TRBV4-1, with D uncertain. This CDR3 comprises 14 residues. CDR1 is MGHRA and CDR2 is YSYEKL in the germline V gene. Between the trimmed V and J ends, which lost 1 base and 3 bases, there was a span of 10 bases. CDR3 amino acids: CASSQVAGIYEQYF. The CDR3 DNA reads TGCGCCAGCAGCCAAGTCGCCGGAATCTACGAGCAGTACTTC.

V and J are TRBV29-1 and TRBJ2-7, with D perhaps TRBD2 (6 bases). The CDR3 is 13 residues long. CDR1 and CDR2 (germline): SQVTM, ANQGSEA. V dropped 7 bases and J dropped 5 bases, with 18 bases sitting between them. The CDR3 DNA follows: TGCAGCGCCCTACCGACTAGTAAACACGAGCAGTACTTC. Translating gives CSALPTSKHEQYF.

V and J are TRBV6-5 and TRBJ2-5, with D hard to call. Trimming shortened V by 2 bases and J by 2 bases, and 9 bases separated the two germline ends. The CDR3 loop spans 14 amino acids. Germline V gene lookup returns CDR1 MNHEY and CDR2 SVGAGI. The CDR3: CASSYLSGQETQYF. In nucleotides, the CDR3 is TGTGCCAGCAGTTACCTTTCTGGGCAAGAGACCCAGTACTTC.

The chain is built from TRBV15 and TRBJ2-5, with 7 bases lining up with TRBD1. J lost 2 bases, V lost 1 base, and 7 bases had no gene match. The CDR3 length is 16 residues. Germline V gene data show CDR1 as LNHNV and CDR2 as YYDKDF (reference sequence). CDR3 residues: CATSRGQGPVQETQYF. CDR3 nucleotide sequence: TGTGCCACCAGCAGAGGACAGGGCCCCGTACAAGAGACCCAGTACTTC.

CDR3 in DNA: TGTGCCAGCAGTTCCCAGGGGAGTCAGCCCCAGCATTTT. Its protein is CASSSQGSQPQHF. The chain uses TRBV6-2 or TRBV6-3 and TRBJ1-5; TRBD1 might be the D (6 bases). Deletions cut 4 bases from V and 6 bases from J, with 10 bases between. The CDR3 covers 13 residues. The germline V gene has CDR1 MNHEY and CDR2 SVGEGT.

This chain links TRBV20-1 with TRBJ2-1, with unresolved D. CDR1 DFQATT and CDR2 SNEGSKA come from the germline V gene (reference sequence). Trimming took 1 base from V and 9 from J, leaving 10 bases between them. The CDR3 length is 12 residues. CDR3 sequence: CSARVDGFEQFF. The CDR3 bases are TGCAGTGCTAGAGTGGACGGGTTTGAGCAGTTCTTC.

The chain links TRBV7-9 to TRBJ2-5; D call uncertain. Trimming removed 3 bases at V and 6 bases at J, with 8 bases between. Germline lookup yields CDR1 SEHNR and CDR2 FQNEAQ (reference sequence). This CDR3 is built from 12 residues. CDR3 in amino acids: CASSFPRQTQYF. The CDR3 region has the DNA TGTGCCAGCAGCTTCCCCCGGCAGACCCAGTACTTC.

The rearrangement joins TRBV20-1 to TRBJ2-7; 14 bases align to TRBD2. V was clipped by 6 bases and J by 6 bases; unmatched bases: 7. The CDR3 runs 14 residues. Per the germline V gene, CDR1 is DFQATT and CDR2 is SNEGSKA (reference sequence). This CDR3 reads CSAEMGLAGVEQYF. Written as DNA, the CDR3 is TGCAGTGCCGAAATGGGACTAGCGGGAGTCGAGCAGTACTTC.

The gene calls are TRBV30 and TRBJ1-2; D remains unclear. The length of the CDR3 is 12 residues. Germline CDR1 reads GTSNPN; CDR2 reads SVGIG (reference sequence). V was trimmed by 4 bases and J by 8 bases, leaving 14 bases between them. The CDR3 nucleotides read TGTGCCTGGAATGGTGGCGACTGGGGCTACACCTTC. Translated: CAWNGGDWGYTF.

Concerning this clonotype itself: A junction end diverges from the germline sequence, so it may reflect a read error. The chain combines TRBV27 with TRBJ2-7, with D perhaps matching TRBD2 (6 bases). The germline V gene encodes CDR1 MNHEY and CDR2 SMNVEV (reference sequence). This CDR3 comprises 13 residues. The CDR3 spells CASAPSVSNEQYF. The CDR3 bases are TGTGCCAGCGCCCCTAGCGTCTCCAACGAGCAGTACTTC.

The chain couples TRBV12-3 or TRBV12-4 to TRBJ2-5; 8 bases are a match to TRBD1. The CDR3 is 15 residues long. V shed 5 bases, J shed 7 bases, and the junction held 12 bases outside the gene matches. In DNA, the CDR3 is TGTGCCAGCAGTCCCCAGGGGGCGGCAGAAGGGACCCAGTACTTC. Its translation: CASSPQGAAEGTQYF.

The gene calls are TRBV7-3 and TRBJ2-2; 7 bases are shared with TRBD2. Germline CDR1 reads SGHTA; CDR2 reads FQGTGA. The CDR3 runs to 16 residues. V trimming: 5 bases; J trimming: 5 bases; junction bases outside the gene matches: 11. CDR3: CASSPSGGSLTGELFF. The DNA for the CDR3 is TGTGCCAGCAGCCCCTCCGGCGGGAGTCTGACCGGGGAGCTGTTTTTT. The full variable domain, completed using reference TRBV7-3 and TRBJ2-2, is GAGVSQTPSNKVTEKGKYVELRCDPISGHTALYWYRQSLGQGPEFLIYFQGTGAADDSGLPNDRFFAVRPEGSVSTLKIQRTERGDSAVYLCASSPSGGSLTGELFFGEGSRLTVL.

The CDR3 reads CASSGTGGQPQHF. CDR3 DNA sequence: TGTGCCAGCAGCGGAACAGGGGGCCAGCCCCAGCATTTT. V usage is TRBV7-9 and J usage is TRBJ1-5, with TRBD1 matching 9 bases. Germline lookup yields CDR1 SEHNR and CDR2 FQNEAQ (reference sequence). This CDR3 spans 13 amino acids. The V gene end was trimmed by 5 bases and the J gene end by 7 bases; junction bases not matched to a gene: 3.